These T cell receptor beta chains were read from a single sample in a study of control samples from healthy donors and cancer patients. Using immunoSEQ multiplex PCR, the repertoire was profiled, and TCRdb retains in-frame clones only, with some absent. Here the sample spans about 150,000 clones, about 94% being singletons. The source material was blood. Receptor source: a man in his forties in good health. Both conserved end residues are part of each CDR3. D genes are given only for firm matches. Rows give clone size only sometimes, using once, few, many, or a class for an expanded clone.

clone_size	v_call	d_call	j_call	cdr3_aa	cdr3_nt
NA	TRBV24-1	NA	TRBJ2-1	CATSDPILGSSYNEQFF	TGTGCCACCAGTGACCCCATCCTAGGGAGCTCCTACAATGAGCAGTTCTTC
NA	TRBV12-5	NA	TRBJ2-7	CASGLDGSYEQYF	TGTGCTAGTGGCCTCGACGGGTCCTACGAGCAGTACTTC
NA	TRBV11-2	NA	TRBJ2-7	CASSFTSRDWGSSYEQYF	TGTGCCAGCAGCTTCACCTCCCGGGACTGGGGATCTTCCTACGAGCAGTACTTC
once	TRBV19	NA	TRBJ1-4	CASSTTTALNEKLFF	TGTGCCAGTAGTACGACGACAGCCCTTAATGAAAAACTGTTTTTT
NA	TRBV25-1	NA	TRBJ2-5	CASSEWTLEGTQYF	TGTGCCAGCAGTGAATGGACCCTGGAGGGGACCCAGTACTTC
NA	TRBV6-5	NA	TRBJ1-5	CASSYSITSNQPQHF	TGTGCCAGCAGTTACTCGATAACTAGCAATCAGCCCCAGCATTTT
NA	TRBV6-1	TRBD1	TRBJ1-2	CASSEAAGGGGYGYTF	TGTGCCAGCAGTGAAGCGGCGGGAGGGGGCGGGTATGGCTACACCTTC
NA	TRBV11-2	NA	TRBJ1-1	CASSSNNYGMNTEAFF	TGTGCCAGCAGCTCTAATAACTACGGGATGAACACTGAAGCTTTCTTT
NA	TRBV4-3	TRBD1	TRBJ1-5	CASSLWTGAGQPQHF	TGCGCCAGCAGCCTTTGGACAGGGGCGGGTCAGCCCCAGCATTTT
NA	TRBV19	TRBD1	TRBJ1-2	CASSKQGAANYGYTF	TGTGCCAGTAGTAAACAGGGGGCGGCTAACTATGGCTACACCTTC
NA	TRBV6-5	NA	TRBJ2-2	CASSYQGYSGELFF	TGTGCCAGCAGTTACCAGGGGTACTCCGGGGAGCTGTTTTTT
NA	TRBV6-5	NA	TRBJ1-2	CARRGAGHNYGYTF	TGTGCCCGCCGGGGGGCGGGGCATAACTATGGCTACACCTTC
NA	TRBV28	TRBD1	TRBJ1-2	CASSPDRGKRSYTF	TGTGCCAGCAGTCCGGACAGGGGAAAGCGAAGCTACACCTTC
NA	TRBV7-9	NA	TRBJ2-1	CASSPGRLGEQFF	TGTGCCAGCAGCCCAGGACGGCTCGGGGAGCAGTTCTTC
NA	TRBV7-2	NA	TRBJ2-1	CASSLGSSAGGYNEQFF	TGTGCCAGCAGCTTAGGTTCATCAGCAGGCGGGTACAATGAGCAGTTCTTC
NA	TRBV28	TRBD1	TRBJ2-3	CASSWAGQASTDTQYF	TGTGCCAGCAGTTGGGCCGGACAGGCTAGCACAGATACGCAGTATTTT
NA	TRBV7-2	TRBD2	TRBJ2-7	CASSLEAGGPYEQYF	TGTGCCAGCAGCTTAGAGGCGGGGGGTCCCTACGAGCAGTACTTC
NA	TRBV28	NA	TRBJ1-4	CASSLWGGGEKLFF	TGTGCCAGCAGTTTATGGGGGGGAGGAGAAAAACTGTTTTTT
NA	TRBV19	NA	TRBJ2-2	CATLPGGLNTGELFF	TGTGCCACCCTCCCTGGCGGGTTGAACACCGGGGAGCTGTTTTTT
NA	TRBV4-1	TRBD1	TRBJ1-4	CASSESTRQGGREKLFF	TGCGCCAGCAGCGAATCCACTCGACAGGGGGGGAGAGAAAAACTGTTTTTT
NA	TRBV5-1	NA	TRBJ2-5	CASSYPAQETQYF	TGCGCCAGCAGTTACCCAGCCCAAGAGACCCAGTACTTC
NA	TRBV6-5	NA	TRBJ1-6	CASSYGPGNSPLHF	TGTGCCAGCAGTTACGGTCCCGGGAATTCACCCCTCCACTTT
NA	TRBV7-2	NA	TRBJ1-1	CASSRFRATGTEAFF	TGTGCCAGCAGCAGATTCAGGGCTACGGGGACTGAAGCTTTCTTT
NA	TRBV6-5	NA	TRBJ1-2	CASSDSTGRGYTF	TGTGCCAGCAGTGACTCCACAGGGAGGGGCTACACCTTC
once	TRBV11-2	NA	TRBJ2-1	CASSLESGSGEQFF	TGTGCCAGCAGCTTAGAATCAGGGTCAGGTGAGCAGTTCTTC
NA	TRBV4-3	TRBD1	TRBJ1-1	CASSQDRQGAGEAFF	TGCGCCAGCAGCCAAGATAGGCAGGGGGCAGGTGAAGCTTTCTTT
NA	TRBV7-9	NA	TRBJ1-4	CASSSISNEKLFF	TGTGCCAGCAGCTCCATCTCTAATGAAAAACTGTTTTTT
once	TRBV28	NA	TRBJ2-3	CASSLSDTQYF	TGTGCCAGCAGTTTATCAGATACGCAGTATTTT
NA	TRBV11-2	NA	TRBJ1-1	CASSLGGWGTEAFF	TGTGCCAGCAGCTTGGGAGGGTGGGGCACTGAAGCTTTCTTT
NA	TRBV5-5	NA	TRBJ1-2	CASSWTEPYGYTF	TGTGCCAGCAGCTGGACAGAACCCTATGGCTACACCTTC
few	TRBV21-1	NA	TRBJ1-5	CASSNQEGSNQPQHF	TGTGCCAGCAGCAATCAGGAGGGGAGCAATCAGCCCCAGCATTTT
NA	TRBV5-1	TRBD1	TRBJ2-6	CASSLTGGGSGANVLTF	TGCGCCAGCAGCTTGACAGGGGGAGGCTCTGGGGCCAACGTCCTGACTTTC
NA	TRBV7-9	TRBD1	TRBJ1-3	CASRPEGAAGNTIYF	TGTGCCAGCAGGCCTGAGGGGGCGGCTGGAAACACCATATATTTT
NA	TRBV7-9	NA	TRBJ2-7	CASSLASGFHEQYF	TGTGCCAGCAGCTTAGCGTCGGGGTTCCACGAGCAGTACTTC
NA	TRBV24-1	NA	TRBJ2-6	CATGGKGTGANVLTF	TGTGCCACCGGGGGGAAGGGGACTGGGGCCAACGTCCTGACTTTC
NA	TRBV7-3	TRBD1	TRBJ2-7	CASSTDRGREQYF	TGTGCCAGCAGCACCGACAGGGGGAGAGAGCAGTACTTC
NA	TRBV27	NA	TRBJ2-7	CASSLSISGRAGEQYF	TGTGCCAGCAGTTTATCAATTTCAGGACGGGCGGGAGAGCAGTACTTC
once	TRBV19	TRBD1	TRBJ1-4	CASSHQGGEKLFF	TGTGCCAGTAGTCACCAGGGGGGTGAAAAACTGTTTTTT
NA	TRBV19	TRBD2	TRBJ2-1	CASSRLAGGPGSYNEQFF	TGTGCCAGTAGCCGACTAGCGGGGGGGCCTGGTTCCTACAATGAGCAGTTCTTC
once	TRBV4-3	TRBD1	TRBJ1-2	CASSHLGTGENGYTF	TGCGCCAGCAGCCATCTAGGGACAGGGGAGAATGGCTACACCTTC
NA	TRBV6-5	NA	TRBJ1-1	CASRGGVTNTEAFF	TGTGCCAGCCGAGGGGGGGTGACGAACACTGAAGCTTTCTTT
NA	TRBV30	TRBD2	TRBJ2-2	CARAEGRVTGELFF	TGTGCCCGAGCGGAGGGGAGGGTCACCGGGGAGCTGTTTTTT
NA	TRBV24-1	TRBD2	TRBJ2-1	CATSETLAGGIYNEQFF	TGTGCCACCAGTGAAACCTTAGCGGGGGGAATCTACAATGAGCAGTTCTTC
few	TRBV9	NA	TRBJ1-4	CASSVGFYGGSEKLFF	TGTGCCAGCAGCGTAGGCTTCTACGGGGGAAGTGAAAAACTGTTTTTT
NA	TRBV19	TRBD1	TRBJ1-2	CASRRQGGNYGYTF	TGTGCCAGTAGACGACAGGGAGGTAACTATGGCTACACCTTC
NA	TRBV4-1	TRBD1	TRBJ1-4	CASSQDRQGSEEKLFF	TGCGCCAGCAGCCAAGACCGACAGGGTTCGGAAGAAAAACTGTTTTTT
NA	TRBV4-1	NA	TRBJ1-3	CASSQGSSSSGNTIYF	TGCGCCAGCAGCCAAGGTAGTTCCAGCTCTGGAAACACCATATATTTT
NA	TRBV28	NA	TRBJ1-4	CASSLKGKKLFF	TGTGCCAGCAGTTTAAAAGGGAAAAAACTGTTTTTT
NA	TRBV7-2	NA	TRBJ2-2	CASSFNGELFF	TGTGCCAGCAGCTTTAACGGGGAGCTGTTTTTT
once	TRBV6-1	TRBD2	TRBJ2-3	CASSERGGGGDTQYF	TGTGCCAGCAGTGAACGCGGGGGCGGGGGGGATACGCAGTATTTT
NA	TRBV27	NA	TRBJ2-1	CASSFGTHTVEQFF	TGTGCCAGCAGTTTCGGGACCCACACGGTTGAGCAGTTCTTC
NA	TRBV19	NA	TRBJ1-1	CASSPPEGLGTEAFF	TGTGCCAGTAGTCCCCCCGAGGGGTTGGGGACTGAAGCTTTCTTT
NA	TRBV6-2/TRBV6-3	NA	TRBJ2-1	CASSYSVGGTYNEQFF	TGTGCCAGCAGTTACTCGGTAGGGGGTACCTACAATGAGCAGTTCTTC
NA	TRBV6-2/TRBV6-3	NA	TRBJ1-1	CASSYLDPEAFF	TGTGCCAGCAGTTACCTCGATCCCGAAGCTTTCTTT
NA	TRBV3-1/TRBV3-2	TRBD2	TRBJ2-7	CASSQGGGPGYEQYF	TGTGCCAGCAGCCAAGGCGGGGGTCCGGGGTACGAGCAGTACTTC
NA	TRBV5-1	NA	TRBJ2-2	CASSYQTSNTGELFF	TGCGCCAGCAGCTATCAGACTTCGAACACCGGGGAGCTGTTTTTT
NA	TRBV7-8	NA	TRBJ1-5	CASSLDSLFTPQHF	TGTGCCAGCAGCTTAGACAGCCTCTTCACGCCCCAGCATTTT